This TCR beta chain was observed in a study of spatial heterogeneity in lung cancer. Across the whole study: Compared with alpha-chain sequences, beta-chain sequences were consistently detected in greater numbers. Each unique TCR and UMI combination was seen more than ten times on average in raw reads. Overall study results and limits: There were more appearances of ubiquitous expanded tumor TCRs in blood at resection than at follow-up.

MiXCR was run by TCRdb on the 5' RACE reads, yielding one entry per CDR3 protein. Of tens of thousands of distinct CDR3 sequences detected, over 4.5% appear once; the ten largest clones hold less than 35%. This clonotype was found many times. Its antigen is unknown. Germline V gene lookup returns CDR1 SGHAT and CDR2 FQNNGV. Trimming took 3 bases from V and 8 from J, leaving 13 bases between them. The CDR3 loop spans 13 amino acids. The time point: sample taken at primary tumor resection. Without sorting, whole RNA was sequenced from tumor, nontumor lung or frozen PBMC. The donor group consisted of over 55 patients who had untreated, early-stage non-small cell lung cancer.

This TCR was recovered from a male donor with early-stage non-small cell lung cancer. The chain couples TRBV11-2 to TRBJ1-1; perhaps TRBD1 as D (6 bases). Sequences were derived from PBMCs, sampled at surgery. The CDR3 protein is CASSFLIGGEAFF. CDR3 in DNA: TGTGCCAGCAGCTTTCTGATCGGGGGCGAAGCTTTCTTT. Looking up the rest from reference TRBV11-2 and TRBJ1-1 gives the full variable domain: EAGVAQSPRYKIIEKRQSVAFWCNPISGHATLYWYQQILGQGPKLLIQFQNNGVVDDSQLPKDRFSAERLKGVDSTLKIQPAKLEDSAVYLCASSFLIGGEAFFGQGTRLTVV.